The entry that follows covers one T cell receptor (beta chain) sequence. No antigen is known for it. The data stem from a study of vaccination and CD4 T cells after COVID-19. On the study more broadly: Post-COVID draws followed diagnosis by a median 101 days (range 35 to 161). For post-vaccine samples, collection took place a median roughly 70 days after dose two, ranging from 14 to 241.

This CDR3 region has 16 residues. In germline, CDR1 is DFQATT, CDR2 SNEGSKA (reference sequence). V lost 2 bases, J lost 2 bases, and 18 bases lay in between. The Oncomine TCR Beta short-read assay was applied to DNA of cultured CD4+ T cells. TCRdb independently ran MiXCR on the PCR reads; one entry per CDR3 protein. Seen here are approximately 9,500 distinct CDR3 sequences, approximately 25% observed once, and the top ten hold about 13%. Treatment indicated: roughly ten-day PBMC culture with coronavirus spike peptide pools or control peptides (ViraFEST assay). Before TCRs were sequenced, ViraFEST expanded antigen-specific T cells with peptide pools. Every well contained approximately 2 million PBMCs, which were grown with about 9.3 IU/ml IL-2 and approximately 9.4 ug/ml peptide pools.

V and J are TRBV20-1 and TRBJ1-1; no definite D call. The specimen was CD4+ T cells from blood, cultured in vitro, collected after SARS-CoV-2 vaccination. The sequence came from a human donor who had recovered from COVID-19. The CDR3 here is CSARYIGRRANTEAFF. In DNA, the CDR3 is TGCAGTGCTAGATATATCGGACGGAGAGCCAACACTGAAGCTTTCTTT.